This entry concerns a single T cell receptor (beta chain). Its antigen is unidentified. The data originate from a study of a mutant IDH1 vaccine in newly diagnosed glioma. Study summary: Vaccination was launched 4-6 weeks after radiotherapy alone, or with temozolomide cycles. Males made up roughly 60% and females roughly 40% of treated patients, whose mean age was about 41 years. Patients got radiotherapy, temozolomide, or both beforehand, and most got both.

CDR3 length: 15 amino acids. V was pared by 1 base and J by 8 bases, with 14 bases between. Per germline, CDR1 LNHNV and CDR2 YYDKDF (reference sequence). Profiling relied on immunoSEQ multiplex PCR, and the TCRdb table lists in-frame clones only, not all of them. This sample yields 50,000 to 85,000 clones, of which 84% are seen a single time; 13% belongs to the top ten. Time point reported: week 23, last vaccination. Topical imiquimod was applied with each vaccine dose, which held 300 ug of mutant IDH1 20-mer peptide. New WHO grade 3 or 4 astrocytomas that were IDH1-mutant and ATRX-lost occurred in the donors.

The TCR originated in a man between 18 and 35 years old with glioma. The sample consisted of PBMCs, taken from a glioma patient whose treatment included an IDH1 peptide vaccine. The chain has TRBV15 and TRBJ1-4; possibly TRBD1 for D (5 bases). Written as DNA, the CDR3 is TGTGCCACCAGCAGAGGGGAGCCGCGGGGGGAAAAACTGTTTTTT. As protein: CATSRGEPRGEKLFF.